Each of the 3 T cell receptor beta chains below was sequenced from the same sample in a study of cytomegalovirus exposure and HLA in healthy donors. Repertoires were generated with immunoSEQ multiplex PCR, while TCRdb's copy carries only in-frame clones and drops some. The sample consists of 240,000 or so clones, approximately 84% of them appearing once. Material for sequencing was PBMCs. Receptors were obtained from a woman aged 30 to 39 in good health and CMV-seropositive.

This clone was found a few times. Here the CDR3 reads CASSQGDRGPGELFF. The CDR3, as DNA: TGCGCCAGCAGCCAAGGGGACAGGGGGCCCGGGGAGCTGTTTTTT. This chain links TRBV4-1 with TRBJ2-2; 12 bases match TRBD1. Germline values: CDR1 MGHRA, CDR2 YSYEKL. V shed 1 base and J 6 bases; nucleotides not matched to a gene: 0. The CDR3 is 15 amino acids.

The rearrangement uses TRBV7-3 and TRBJ2-5; TRBD1 matches at 8 bases. The trim removed 4 bases at V and 1 base at J, leaving 5 bases unmatched. CDR3 length: 15 residues. Germline V gene data show CDR1 as SGHTA and CDR2 as FQGTGA. CDR3 coding DNA: TGTGCCAGCAGCTCAGGTCAGGGGGCCCAAGAGACCCAGTACTTC. Protein sequence: CASSSGQGAQETQYF.

This chain links TRBV7-2 with TRBJ2-7, with 7 bases matching TRBD1. CDR1 and CDR2 from the germline V gene are SGHTA and FQGNSA. The CDR3 covers 17 residues. V gave up 5 bases and J gave up 4 bases; unmatched junction bases: 17. The CDR3 region has the DNA TGTGCCAGCAGCCGAGCTCCGACAGGGAATAAAAGGTACGAGCAGTACTTC. Protein: CASSRAPTGNKRYEQYF.